This T cell receptor beta chain was sequenced in a study of cytomegalovirus exposure and HLA in healthy donors. General study points: Prediction of most subjects' HLA-A and HLA-B alleles by TCR beta sequences was reportedly accurate.

The PCR used 60 Vbeta and 13 Jbeta primers. The repertoire was sequenced with immunoSEQ multiplex PCR; TCRdb's copy has only in-frame clones and lacks some. The sample lists around 190,000 clones; around 81% were seen once. With respect to this clone: Its specificity is unknown.

From germline, CDR1 is SNHLY and CDR2 FYNNEI. The ends lost 10 bases at V and 2 bases at J; junction bases unmatched: 3. The CDR3 contains 13 residues. The specimen was PBMCs. This clonotype was obtained from a man aged 35 to 55 in good health and CMV-seronegative. The V call is TRBV2, the J call TRBJ1-5, with TRBD1 identical over 9 bases. The CDR3 protein is CATRQGGNQPQHF. The DNA for the CDR3 is TGTGCCACCCGACAGGGGGGCAATCAGCCCCAGCATTTT.